This T cell receptor (beta chain) was profiled in a study of regulatory T cells in long-lasting Graves disease. The germline V gene encodes CDR1 SGDLS and CDR2 YYNGEE. The CDR3 runs to 15 residues. With V trimmed by 4 bases and J by 2 bases, 8 bases remained unmatched. The time point denotes: newly diagnosed GD, antithyroid drugs for less than 3 months. From PBMCs, RNA was extracted and then used to make the TCR library. This clonotype showed up just a few times. With iRepertoire HTBI primers and Arm-PCR of CDR3 regions, TCR beta libraries were built. From the multiplex PCR reads, TCRdb called clonotypes with MiXCR, one entry per CDR3 protein. Of 250,000 or so distinct CDR3 sequences detected, approximately 20% appear once; the ten largest clones hold 12% to 15%. The data also belong to a second study, concerning T cells in Graves' hyperthyroidism and ophthalmopathy.

This chain connects TRBV9 to TRBJ2-5, with 7 positions matching TRBD2. Sequencing was performed on peripheral blood mononuclear cells (PBMCs), taken at new diagnosis, from a patient treated with antithyroid drugs. The clonotype was recovered from a woman in her twenties or thirties with Graves disease. The CDR3 bases are TGTGCCAGCAGCCTCGGGGCGGGGGAACAAGAGACCCAGTACTTC. Residues: CASSLGAGEQETQYF.